The 17 T cell receptor beta chains reported below all come from one sample, sequenced in a study of T cells in Graves' hyperthyroidism and ophthalmopathy. TCR beta CDR3 regions were amplified from RNA transcripts. RT-PCR in the first round (using the HTBI primer set) targeted the TCR CDR3. TCRdb fed the multiplex PCR reads into MiXCR, producing one record per CDR3 protein. The table shows 500,000 to 800,000 distinct CDR3 sequences, with just under 45% occurring only once. Sequencing was done on a sample of peripheral blood or thyroid tissue (not recorded which). The receptor source for this set is an adult man with Graves' disease, either hyperthyroidism or ophthalmopathy (not recorded which).

The rearrangement links TRBV7-6 to TRBJ2-7; maybe TRBD2 (6 bases). CDR3 length: 14 residues. The germline CDR1 and CDR2 sequences are SGHVS and FNYEAQ. With 11 bases removed from V and 4 bases from J, the gap between germline ends came to 21 bases. CDR3 loop: CAWSVAGAGYEQYF. In nucleotides, the CDR3 is TGTGCCTGGAGTGTCGCCGGGGCGGGATACGAGCAGTACTTC.

The chain couples TRBV19 to TRBJ2-7, with TRBD2 as a possible D gene (5 bases). Germline V gene sequence: CDR1 LNHDA, CDR2 SQIVND (reference sequence). The CDR3 consists of 16 residues. V lost 4 bases and J lost 0, with 16 bases in between. In nucleotides, the CDR3 is TGTGCCAGTAGTACCTCTCCCAGGACTGACTCCTACGAGCAGTACTTC. It codes for CASSTSPRTDSYEQYF.

DNA for the CDR3: TGTGCTAAGCGGGGGGAATCCTACGAGCAGTACTTC. Residues: CAKRGESYEQYF. The chain combines TRBV10-3 with TRBJ2-7, with 9 bases that match TRBD2. This CDR3 is built from 12 residues. Germline CDR1 reads ENHRY; CDR2 reads SYGVKD.

This clonotype was seen only a few times. CDR3 bases: TGTGCCAGCAGCGTAGATGGTGCAGGGGAAAGGCAAGAGACCCAGTACTTC. Encoded protein: CASSVDGAGERQETQYF. The V and J genes are TRBV9 and TRBJ2-5; D is possibly TRBD1 (6 bases). V was clipped by 0 bases and J by 2 bases, with 17 bases between them. Germline loops: CDR1 SGDLS, CDR2 YYNGEE. The CDR3 is made up of 17 amino acids.

This clonotype was recorded many times. The V and J genes are TRBV7-2 and TRBJ1-1; D remains ambiguous. The CDR3 is 14 residues long. Germline V gene lookup returns CDR1 SGHTA and CDR2 FQGNSA. Here the CDR3 reads CASVRGSMNTEAFF. CDR3 coding DNA: TGTGCGAGCGTGCGTGGCAGTATGAACACTGAAGCTTTCTTT.

The chain links TRBV2 to TRBJ2-7; perhaps TRBD1 as D (6 bases). The CDR3 consists of 13 residues. Germline CDR1 and CDR2: SNHLY and FYNNEI. V dropped 1 base and J dropped 10 bases, with 14 bases sitting between them. CDR3 DNA sequence: TGTGCCAGCAGTGAAGGGAACAGGGATTTACAGTACTTC. Its protein product is CASSEGNRDLQYF.

To note about this clonotype: It may be a read error: a sequence one base away is much more abundant. This rearrangement joins TRBV10-2 to TRBJ2-5; TRBD2 aligns across 7 bases. The germline gives CDR1 WSHSY, CDR2 SAAADI. The CDR3 spans 13 residues. The CDR3 DNA follows: TGCGCCGGCAGTGAGCCCGGGAGGCAGACCCAGTACTTC. It is translated as CAGSEPGRQTQYF.

The V call is TRBV12-3 or TRBV12-4, the J call TRBJ2-5; perhaps TRBD1 as D (5 bases). The V end lost 1 base, the J end lost 4 bases, and 13 bases lay between the germline ends. The CDR3 covers 15 residues. CDR3 protein: CASSLESGYGETQYF. The CDR3 bases are TGTGCCAGCAGTTTAGAGTCAGGGTATGGAGAGACCCAGTACTTC.

Turning to this clonotype: A much larger clonotype is one base distant, so this may be a read error. The genes are TRBV7-9 and TRBJ1-1, with a weak D call TRBD1 (5 bases). Germline V gene sequence: CDR1 SEHNR, CDR2 FQNEAQ (reference sequence). The CDR3 spans 12 residues. The CDR3 spells CASNRGNTETFF. CDR3 in DNA: TGTGCCAGCAACCGGGGGAACACTGAAACTTTCTTT. The full variable domain, completed using reference TRBV7-9 and TRBJ1-1, is DTGVSQNPRHKITKRGQNVTFRCDPISEHNRLYWYRQTLGQGPEFLTYFQNEAQLEKSRLLSDRFSAERPKGSFSTLEIQRTEQGDSAMYLCASNRGNTETFFGQGTRLTVV.

There are a few counts of this clonotype. The junction departs from the called germline gene at one end, perhaps through a read error. The chain carries TRBV24-1 and TRBJ1-5; 8 positions agree with TRBD1. Germline V lookup: CDR1 KGHDR, CDR2 SFDVKD. The CDR3 has 15 amino acids. CDR3 DNA sequence: TGTGCCAGCAGTTCGACAGGGGTTAGCAATCAGCCCCAGCATTTT. As protein: CASSSTGVSNQPQHF.

This clonotype was observed a few times. The chain employs TRBV25-1 and TRBJ1-2; tentative D call: TRBD1 (6 bases). Germline V gives CDR1 MGHDK, CDR2 SYGVNS. V dropped 5 bases and J dropped 4 bases, with 14 bases sitting between them. This CDR3 is built from 14 residues. The CDR3 nucleotides read TGTGCCAGCAGTTTATCAGGGGTGCCCTATGGCTACACCTTC. It translates to CASSLSGVPYGYTF.

This clonotype has a count of ten or more. The rearrangement links TRBV19 to TRBJ2-5; no clear D gene. The CDR3 has 15 residues. The germline V gene encodes CDR1 LNHDA and CDR2 SQIVND (reference sequence). With 6 bases removed from V and 0 bases from J, the gap between germline ends came to 14 bases. The DNA for the CDR3 is TGTGCCAGTAGCCCTCCCGGCAGGTACCAAGAGACCCAGTACTTC. Its protein product is CASSPPGRYQETQYF.

The V call is TRBV2, the J call TRBJ2-7; D is unresolved. V was trimmed by 1 base and J by 3 bases, leaving 13 bases between them. Looked up from germline, CDR1 is SNHLY and CDR2 is FYNNEI. The CDR3 runs to 15 residues. CDR3 coding DNA: TGTGCCAGCAGTGAAGAGGGCGGCAGAGACTACGAGCAGTACTTC. As protein: CASSEEGGRDYEQYF.

The chain carries TRBV29-1 and TRBJ2-7; D uncertain. Germline lookup yields CDR1 SQVTM and CDR2 ANQGSEA. The CDR3 consists of 9 residues. V lost 8 bases to trimming and J lost 6 bases, with 8 bases between them. The CDR3 region is CSHGREQYF. Written as DNA, the CDR3 is TGCAGCCATGGGCGCGAGCAGTACTTC.

This clonotype has more than one count but fewer than ten. The rearrangement uses TRBV20-1 and TRBJ1-2, with TRBD1 identical over 7 bases. This CDR3 contains 15 residues. Germline V gene data show CDR1 as DFQATT and CDR2 as SNEGSKA (reference sequence). V shed 4 bases, J shed 5 bases, and the junction held 13 bases outside the gene matches. The CDR3 region is CSATRLLTGDYGYTF. The CDR3 DNA follows: TGCAGTGCTACGAGACTTCTCACAGGGGATTATGGCTACACCTTC.

The V gene is TRBV20-1, the J gene TRBJ1-2, with a weak D call TRBD1 (6 bases). The CDR3 sequence is 14 residues long. Germline loops: CDR1 DFQATT, CDR2 SNEGSKA (reference sequence). V was pared by 3 bases and J by 3 bases, with 14 bases between. The CDR3 DNA reads as TGCAGTGCTAGTGGGGTGGGGGCTTACTATGGCTACACCTTC. It specifies CSASGVGAYYGYTF.

On this clonotype itself: A read error is possible here, since a much larger clone lies one base away. The rearrangement joins TRBV7-2 to TRBJ2-7; 7 nucleotides agree with TRBD1. The CDR3 runs to 15 residues. Germline V gives CDR1 SGHTA, CDR2 FQGNSA. J gave up 3 bases and V 5 bases, and 10 bases lay outside the gene matches. CDR3 nucleotides: TGTGCCAGCAGCATAGGGCAGGGGGTCAACTACGAGCAGTACTTC. Protein: CASSIGQGVNYEQYF.